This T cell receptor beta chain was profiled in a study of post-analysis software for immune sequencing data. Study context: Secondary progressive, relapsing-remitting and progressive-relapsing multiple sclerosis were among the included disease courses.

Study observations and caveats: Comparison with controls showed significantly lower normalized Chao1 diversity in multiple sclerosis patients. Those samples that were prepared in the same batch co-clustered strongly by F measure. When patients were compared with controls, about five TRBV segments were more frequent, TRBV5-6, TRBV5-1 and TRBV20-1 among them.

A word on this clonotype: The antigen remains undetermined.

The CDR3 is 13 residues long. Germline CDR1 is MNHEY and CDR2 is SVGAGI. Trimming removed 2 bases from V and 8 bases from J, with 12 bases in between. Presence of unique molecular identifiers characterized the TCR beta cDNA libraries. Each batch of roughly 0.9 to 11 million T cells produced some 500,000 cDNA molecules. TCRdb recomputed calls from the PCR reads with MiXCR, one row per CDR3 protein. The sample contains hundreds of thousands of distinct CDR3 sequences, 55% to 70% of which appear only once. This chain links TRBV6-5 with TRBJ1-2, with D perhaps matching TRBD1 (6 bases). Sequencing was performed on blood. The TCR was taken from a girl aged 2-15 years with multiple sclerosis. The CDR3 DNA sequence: TGTGCCAGCAGTTACGGGGGGGCGCGGGGCTACACCTTC. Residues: CASSYGGARGYTF.